This is a list of T cell receptor beta chains from one sample in a study of human T cells and chemical hapten exposure. TCRdb re-called the RACE reads through MiXCR, storing one row per CDR3 protein. The sample contains over 150,000 distinct CDR3 sequences, 28% of which appear only once. This material consisted of whole blood, taken in connection with sensitization to the hapten diphenylcyclopropenone (DPC). These receptors all come from a young woman with alopecia areata. Some clones in this sample may be carry-over from other donors' samples. Both conserved end residues are part of each CDR3. The order of the fields is J gene, V gene, D gene, clone size, CDR3 protein, CDR3 DNA. The D gene is left open where the match is weak. For some rows the clone size is stated as once, few or many, or as a class when expanded; others skip it.

>TRBJ2-7|TRBV5-6|.|few
CASSRTDSYYEQYF
TGTGCCAGCAGCCGAACGGACAGCTACTACGAGCAGTACTTC
>TRBJ1-1|TRBV6-2/TRBV6-3|.|.
CASSSQENTEAFF
TGTGCCAGCAGTTCTCAGGAGAACACTGAAGCTTTCTTT
>TRBJ1-1|TRBV12-3/TRBV12-4|TRBD1|few
CASSGTAGLGTEAFF
TGTGCCAGCAGTGGGACAGCCGGCTTAGGCACTGAAGCTTTCTTT
>TRBJ2-6|TRBV7-3|.|.
CASSWGHSGANVLTF
TGTGCCAGCAGCTGGGGGCACTCTGGGGCCAACGTCCTGACTTTC
>TRBJ1-2|TRBV29-1|.|few
CSVVKQATYGYTF
TGCAGCGTTGTGAAACAGGCCACCTATGGCTACACCTTC
>TRBJ1-5|TRBV2|TRBD1|few
CASSDRDRGQPQHF
TGTGCCAGCAGTGACCGGGACAGGGGTCAGCCCCAGCATTTT
>TRBJ2-6|TRBV7-2|.|.
CASSGGGSGANVLTF
TGTGCCAGCAGCGGGGGCGGGTCCGGGGCCAACGTCCTGACTTTC
>TRBJ1-1|TRBV24-1|.|.
CATSDSPGQAFF
TGTGCCACCAGTGACTCTCCGGGACAAGCTTTCTTT
>TRBJ1-5|TRBV28|TRBD1|few
CASSHQGQSYSNQPQHF
TGTGCCAGCAGCCATCAGGGACAGTCATATAGCAATCAGCCCCAGCATTTT
>TRBJ2-5|TRBV7-9|.|.
CASSFPGQQETQYF
TGTGCCAGCAGCTTCCCTGGACAGCAAGAGACCCAGTACTTC
>TRBJ1-1|TRBV29-1|.|few
CSVAGHRDTEAFF
TGCAGCGTGGCTGGTCATAGGGACACTGAAGCTTTCTTT
>TRBJ2-3|TRBV20-1|.|.
CSASWNTQYF
TGCAGTGCTAGTTGGAATACGCAGTATTTT
>TRBJ1-5|TRBV6-2/TRBV6-3|.|many
CASFGGAHNQPQHF
TGTGCCAGCTTTGGGGGGGCCCACAATCAGCCCCAGCATTTT
>TRBJ1-1|TRBV4-2|.|.
CAIGAPGRGTEAFF
TGTGCCATCGGGGCTCCCGGAAGGGGTACTGAAGCTTTCTTT
>TRBJ2-2|TRBV27|.|few
CASSLTLGTGELFF
TGTGCCAGCAGTTTAACGTTGGGGACCGGGGAGCTGTTTTTT
>TRBJ2-7|TRBV27|.|few
CASSLGQGNEQYF
TGTGCCAGCAGTTTAGGGCAGGGCAACGAGCAGTACTTC
>TRBJ2-2|TRBV2|.|.
CASKTRDTGELFF
TGTGCCAGCAAAACTAGGGACACCGGGGAGCTGTTTTTT
>TRBJ1-1|TRBV6-6|.|many
CASSYSGGPTEAFF
TGTGCCAGCAGTTACTCTGGAGGGCCCACTGAAGCTTTCTTT
>TRBJ2-7|TRBV7-9|TRBD1|many
CASSLGPGQGRYEQYF
TGTGCCAGCAGCTTAGGGCCGGGACAGGGGAGGTACGAGCAGTACTTC
>TRBJ2-7|TRBV4-1|.|few
CASSQERGLTVSLRRYEQYF
TGCGCCAGCAGCCAAGAGAGAGGGCTCACAGTGAGCCTCCGCCGATACGAGCAGTACTTC
>TRBJ2-1|TRBV29-1|.|.
CSVETNGGGYNEQFF
TGCAGCGTTGAGACTAACGGGGGCGGCTACAATGAGCAGTTCTTC
>TRBJ1-3|TRBV6-2/TRBV6-3|.|.
CASSQHSPGRRGNTIYF
TGTGCCAGCAGCCAACACTCACCGGGACGGAGAGGAAACACCATATATTTT
>TRBJ2-1|TRBV30|TRBD2|.
CAWSRWTSSYNEQFF
TGTGCCTGGAGTCGGTGGACTAGCTCCTACAATGAGCAGTTCTTC
>TRBJ2-3|TRBV27|.|few
CASSLRGGYTQYF
TGTGCCAGCAGTCTGAGAGGGGGATATACGCAGTATTTT
>TRBJ2-7|TRBV4-1|TRBD1|.
CASSQDSGTAYEQYF
TGCGCCAGCAGCCAGGACTCCGGGACAGCCTACGAGCAGTACTTC
>TRBJ2-2|TRBV12-3/TRBV12-4|TRBD2|.
CASSLGRGAITGELFF
TGTGCCAGCAGTTTAGGGCGGGGGGCGATCACCGGGGAGCTGTTTTTT
>TRBJ2-6|TRBV5-1|.|.
CASSLEGLLPSGANVLTF
TGCGCCAGCAGCTTGGAAGGCCTCCTCCCCTCTGGGGCCAACGTCCTGACTTTC
>TRBJ2-5|TRBV6-5|TRBD1|.
CACRGPLVQETQYF
TGTGCCTGCAGGGGGCCGTTGGTCCAAGAGACCCAGTACTTC
>TRBJ1-1|TRBV25-1|.|.
CASSAQGNTEAFF
TGTGCCAGCAGTGCGCAGGGGAACACTGAAGCTTTCTTT
>TRBJ2-7|TRBV30|.|few
CAWSVLFEQYF
TGTGCCTGGAGTGTACTATTCGAGCAGTACTTC
>TRBJ1-3|TRBV29-1|.|few
CSVEWGSGNTIYF
TGCAGCGTTGAATGGGGGTCTGGAAACACCATATATTTT
>TRBJ2-3|TRBV4-3|.|.
CASKVNLQDTQYF
TGCGCCAGCAAAGTAAATTTGCAAGATACGCAGTATTTT
>TRBJ2-1|TRBV9|TRBD1|.
CASSEGQGAYNEQFF
TGTGCCAGCAGCGAGGGACAGGGGGCTTACAATGAGCAGTTCTTC
>TRBJ1-6|TRBV9|.|few
CASSVTGGNSPLHF
TGTGCCAGCAGCGTAACCGGGGGGAATTCACCCCTCCACTTT
>TRBJ1-2|TRBV29-1|TRBD1|few
CSVVDRTYGYTF
TGCAGCGTCGTGGACAGGACGTATGGCTACACCTTC
>TRBJ2-7|TRBV7-8|.|few
CASSLIGGGGSYEQYF
TGTGCCAGCAGCTTAATCGGGGGAGGAGGCTCCTACGAGCAGTACTTC
>TRBJ2-4|TRBV25-1|.|few
CASSDSGVAKNIQYF
TGTGCCAGCAGTGATTCGGGGGTGGCCAAAAACATTCAGTACTTC
>TRBJ2-3|TRBV29-1|TRBD2|few
CSVPSGRAVDTQYF
TGCAGCGTTCCTAGCGGGAGGGCTGTAGATACGCAGTATTTT
>TRBJ2-1|TRBV25-1|TRBD1|few
CASATGTGGYNEQFF
TGTGCCAGTGCTACCGGGACAGGGGGCTACAATGAGCAGTTCTTC
>TRBJ2-7|TRBV27|TRBD1|few
CASSLQGALAANSYEQYF
TGTGCCAGCAGCCTACAGGGGGCTCTAGCGGCCAACTCCTACGAGCAGTACTTC
>TRBJ1-5|TRBV20-1|.|.
CSRGRSNQPQHF
TGCAGTCGGGGCAGGAGCAATCAGCCCCAGCATTTT
>TRBJ2-5|TRBV6-5|.|many
CASSPPQPYSQETQYF
TGTGCCAGCAGTCCCCCCCAACCTTACTCCCAAGAGACCCAGTACTTC
>TRBJ2-1|TRBV3-1|.|few
CASSQDPKTYNEQFF
TGTGCCAGCAGCCAAGATCCAAAAACTTACAATGAGCAGTTCTTC
>TRBJ2-3|TRBV5-3|.|few
CARSLWPWGTDTQYF
TGTGCCAGAAGCTTGTGGCCTTGGGGCACAGATACGCAGTATTTT
>TRBJ1-1|TRBV5-1|TRBD1|.
CASSLVQQGTTEAFF
TGCGCCAGCAGCTTGGTTCAACAGGGGACCACTGAAGCTTTCTTT
>TRBJ1-5|TRBV9|.|.
CASSVEGGNQPQHF
TGTGCCAGCAGCGTAGAGGGGGGTAATCAGCCCCAGCATTTT
>TRBJ2-2|TRBV15|.|few
CATSPLNTGELFF
TGTGCCACCAGCCCACTGAACACCGGGGAGCTGTTTTTT
>TRBJ1-5|TRBV7-9|.|few
CASSSTYGVGQASNQPQHF
TGTGCCAGCAGCTCAACCTATGGTGTAGGACAAGCTAGCAATCAGCCCCAGCATTTT
>TRBJ1-1|TRBV27|TRBD1|many
CASSLQGGTEAFF
TGTGCCAGCAGTTTACAGGGGGGCACTGAAGCTTTCTTT
>TRBJ2-2|TRBV4-2|TRBD2|.
CASRSLGLAEGGELFF
TGTGCCAGCAGATCCCTGGGACTAGCTGAGGGCGGGGAGCTGTTTTTT
>TRBJ2-7|TRBV7-8|.|.
CASSPRHGVREQYF
TGTGCCAGCAGCCCCAGACACGGAGTTAGGGAGCAGTACTTC
>TRBJ2-1|TRBV3-1|TRBD2|few
CASSRGTSGGIEQFF
TGTGCCAGCAGCCGCGGGACTAGCGGGGGTATTGAGCAGTTCTTC
>TRBJ1-1|TRBV10-3|TRBD1|.
CAISGRGQGPEAFF
TGTGCCATCAGTGGCCGGGGACAGGGCCCTGAAGCTTTCTTT
>TRBJ1-2|TRBV4-1|.|few
CASSQSVLSSNYGYTF
TGCGCCAGCAGCCAAAGTGTGCTCAGTTCTAACTATGGCTACACCTTC
>TRBJ1-5|TRBV20-1|.|few
CSAATGWNQPQHF
TGCAGTGCAGCGACAGGTTGGAATCAGCCCCAGCATTTT